Shown below are 4 T cell receptor beta chains from a single sample sequenced in a study of T cell responses to AZD1222 COVID-19 vaccine. Measured with immunoSEQ multiplex PCR; TCRdb has only the in-frame clones, and not every one. The sample lists 120,000 to 150,000 clones, 91% occurring once. Sequenced material: peripheral blood, taken on day 0 of AZD1222 vaccination. These receptors were collected from an adult in good health.

This clone was seen a handful of times. The rearrangement joins TRBV7-3 to TRBJ2-7; D is unresolved. V was clipped by 5 bases and J by 5 bases, with 13 bases between them. The CDR3 has 13 residues. In germline, CDR1 is SGHTA, CDR2 FQGTGA. The CDR3, as DNA: TGTGCCAGCAGCCGTGGGCCGTCGGACGAGCAGTACTTC. Translated: CASSRGPSDEQYF. Based on the CDR3 plus reference TRBV7-3 and TRBJ2-7, the full variable domain is GAGVSQTPSNKVTEKGKYVELRCDPISGHTALYWYRQSLGQGPEFLIYFQGTGAADDSGLPNDRFFAVRPEGSVSTLKIQRTERGDSAVYLCASSRGPSDEQYFGPGTRLTVT.

The gene calls are TRBV18 and TRBJ2-7, with 7 bases matching TRBD1. J lost 3 bases, V lost 5 bases, and 7 bases had no gene match. This CDR3 contains 14 residues. Germline V lookup: CDR1 KGHSH, CDR2 LQKENI. The CDR3 nucleotides read TGTGCCAGCTCAGCCGGGACAGAGTTCTACGAGCAGTACTTC. The encoded protein is CASSAGTEFYEQYF.

The V call is TRBV27, the J call TRBJ2-7, with 10 bases identical to TRBD1. Germline V lookup: CDR1 MNHEY, CDR2 SMNVEV (reference sequence). CDR3 size: 13 residues. V lost 4 bases and J lost 5; bases outside the gene matches: 2. CDR3 sequence: CASSSGTGDEQYF. In nucleotides, the CDR3 is TGTGCCAGCAGTTCCGGGACAGGGGACGAGCAGTACTTC.

The genes are TRBV6-2 or TRBV6-3 and TRBJ2-4, with D possibly being TRBD2 (6 bases). Trimming shortened V by 5 bases and J by 0 bases, and 14 bases separated the two germline ends. The CDR3 runs 16 residues. Germline V gives CDR1 MNHEY, CDR2 SVGEGT. The CDR3: CASSSDRDLAKNIQYF. In DNA, the CDR3 is TGTGCCAGCAGTAGCGACCGGGACTTAGCCAAAAACATTCAGTACTTC.